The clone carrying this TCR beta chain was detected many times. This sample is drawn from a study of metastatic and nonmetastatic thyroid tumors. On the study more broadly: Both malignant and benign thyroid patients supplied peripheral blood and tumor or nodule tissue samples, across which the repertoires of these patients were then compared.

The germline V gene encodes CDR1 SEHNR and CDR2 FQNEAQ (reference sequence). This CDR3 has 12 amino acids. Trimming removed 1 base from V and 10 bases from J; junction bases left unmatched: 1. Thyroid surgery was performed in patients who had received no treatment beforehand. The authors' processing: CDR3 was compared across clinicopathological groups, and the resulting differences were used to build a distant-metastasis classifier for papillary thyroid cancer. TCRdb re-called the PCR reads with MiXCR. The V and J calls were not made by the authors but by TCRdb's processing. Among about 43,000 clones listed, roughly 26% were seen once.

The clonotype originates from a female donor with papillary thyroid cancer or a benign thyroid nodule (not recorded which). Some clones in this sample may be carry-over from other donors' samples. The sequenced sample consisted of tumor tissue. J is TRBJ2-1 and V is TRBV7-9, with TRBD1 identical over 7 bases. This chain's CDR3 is CASSLGDREQFF. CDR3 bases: TGTGCCAGCAGCTTAGGGGACAGAGAGCAGTTCTTC.